This TCR beta chain was retrieved from a study of T cells in localized non-small cell lung cancer. The V gene's germline CDR1 is SQVTM and CDR2 ANQGSEA. V was cut by 4 bases and J by 6 bases, with 15 bases left in between. The CDR3 is 13 residues long. Findings and caveats of the study: The appearance of a median approximately 61 of the top 100 tumor clones was seen in adjacent lung. An association was observed between higher blood T cell density and longer overall survival. Because only a single region of the tumor was sequenced, heterogeneity remains possible. Uninvolved adjacent lung showed peak T cell clonality, exceeding tumor.

A remark on this clone: Its antigen is not identified.

Using immunoSEQ multiplex PCR, the repertoire was profiled, and TCRdb retains in-frame clones only, with some absent. The table shows roughly 90,000 clones, with approximately 91% occurring only once. The gene calls are TRBV29-1 and TRBJ1-1; TRBD1 might be the D (5 bases). This receptor was obtained from a woman aged 40 to 75 with stage II squamous cell lung carcinoma. The sample consisted of PBMCs, taken before any cancer treatment. CDR3 sequence (DNA): TGCAGCGTTGCTCACAACCGGGGCTCTGAAGCTTTCTTT. Translated, it gives CSVAHNRGSEAFF.